These 18 T cell receptor beta chains originate from one sample sequenced in a study of cytomegalovirus exposure and HLA in healthy donors. The PCR used 60 Vbeta and 13 Jbeta primers. Here immunoSEQ multiplex PCR was the method, and the copy in TCRdb shows in-frame clones only, minus some. The table shows about 150,000 clones, with roughly 76% occurring only once. The source material was PBMCs. These receptors came from a male donor in good health and CMV-seronegative.

The chain is built from TRBV5-1 and TRBJ1-3, with 9 bases that match TRBD1. The DNA end is a closer match to TRBJ2-2, so the J assignment may be wrong. Germline-derived CDR1 and CDR2 are SGHRS and YFSETQ. CDR3 size: 17 residues. CDR3 nucleotides: TGCGCCAGCAGCCTGACAGGGGGGACAGGGTATGCCGGGGAGCTGTTTTTT. Its protein is CASSLTGGTGYAGELFF.

The gene calls are TRBV18 and TRBJ1-2; TRBD1 matches at 7 bases. CDR1 KGHSH and CDR2 LQKENI come from the germline V gene. V shed 4 bases, J shed 4 bases, and the junction held 3 bases outside the gene matches. The CDR3 contains 13 residues. CDR3 sequence reads: CASSQGAGYGYTF. The CDR3 coding sequence is TGTGCCAGCTCACAGGGGGCTGGCTATGGCTACACCTTC.

Here the CDR3 DNA reads TGTGCCAGCGAAGACAGAGAGAACACTGAAGCTTTCTTT. Amino acid sequence: CASEDRENTEAFF. This rearrangement joins TRBV2 to TRBJ1-1, with D maybe TRBD1 (5 bases). V was pared by 8 bases and J by 1 base, with 11 bases between. The CDR3 totals 13 residues. Germline CDR1 is SNHLY and CDR2 is FYNNEI.

The rearrangement links TRBV5-4 to TRBJ2-7; 7 positions match TRBD1. Germline assignment: CDR1 SGHNT and CDR2 YYREEE (reference sequence). This CDR3 is 14 amino acids long. With V trimmed by 0 bases and J by 5 bases, 5 bases remained unmatched. The CDR3 DNA follows: TGTGCCAGCAGCTTGGGACAGGGAATCAACGAGCAGTACTTC. Amino acid sequence: CASSLGQGINEQYF.

The chain employs TRBV5-8 and TRBJ1-6, with 9 positions matching TRBD1. Germline V gives CDR1 SGHTS, CDR2 YDEGEE. The CDR3 has 14 residues. V lost 2 bases to trimming and J lost 9 bases; unmatched junction nucleotides: 3. CDR3 residues: CASSFGQGSSPLHF. For the CDR3, the DNA is TGTGCCAGCAGCTTTGGACAGGGGTCTTCACCCCTCCACTTT.

The chain recombines TRBV4-3 with TRBJ1-2, with D possibly being TRBD1 (6 bases). V shed 0 bases and J shed 6 bases, with 20 bases lying between them. Germline CDR1 and CDR2: LGHNA and YSLEER. The CDR3 length is 17 residues. For the CDR3, the DNA is TGCGCCAGCAGCCAAGATCTTTCGGGAACAGGGATCAATGGCTACACCTTC. This translates into CASSQDLSGTGINGYTF.

This clone appeared once. J is TRBJ2-7 and V is TRBV11-2; the D is unclear. This CDR3 has 13 amino acids. Trimming took 5 bases from V and 3 from J, leaving 11 bases between them. CDR1 SGHAT and CDR2 FQNNGV come from the germline V gene. The CDR3, as DNA: TGTGCCAGCAGCCCAAGACACGACTACGAGCAGTACTTC. It specifies CASSPRHDYEQYF.

Notes on this clone: At one of its ends the junction is not consistent with the germline gene, which may arise from a read error. CDR3 bases: TGTGCCAGCAGCTCTACGGGACAGGGAAACACCACATATTTT. This codes for CASSSTGQGNTTYF. This chain connects TRBV5-4 to TRBJ1-3; 9 bases map to TRBD1. The length of the CDR3 is 14 residues. Germline values: CDR1 SGHNT, CDR2 YYREEE (reference sequence).

The chain recombines TRBV2 with TRBJ2-5; D is unresolved. Trimming removed 5 bases from V and 4 bases from J, with 5 bases in between. The CDR3 covers 11 residues. CDR1 is SNHLY, CDR2 FYNNEI, per germline. In DNA form, the CDR3 reads TGTGCCAGCAGTAAGAGAGAGACCCAGTACTTC. Protein: CASSKRETQYF.

The chain combines TRBV5-6 with TRBJ2-2; 9 positions agree with TRBD1. The germline CDR1 and CDR2 sequences are SGHDT and YYEEEE. V lost 0 bases, J lost 6 bases, and 3 bases stayed unmatched. The CDR3 is 15 residues long. The CDR3 here is CASSLGQGVAGELFF. CDR3 bases: TGTGCCAGCAGCTTGGGACAGGGGGTGGCCGGGGAGCTGTTTTTT.

Written as DNA, the CDR3 is TGTGCCAGTAGTATCTCGGGGTACCAAGAGACCCAGTACTTC. It translates to CASSISGYQETQYF. The rearrangement joins TRBV19 to TRBJ2-5, with D possibly being TRBD2 (5 bases). The germline CDR1 and CDR2 sequences are LNHDA and SQIVND (reference sequence). This CDR3 contains 14 residues. Trimming took 3 bases from V and 0 from J, leaving 8 bases between them.

The rearrangement links TRBV10-2 to TRBJ2-1; 10 bases line up with TRBD1. Unmatched junction bases numbered 17, after V lost 1 base and J lost 5 bases. There are 20 residues in the CDR3. Germline CDR1 WSHSY, CDR2 SAAADI. CDR3 protein: CASSEWGRRQGARPDNEQFF. DNA for the CDR3: TGCGCCAGCAGTGAGTGGGGACGGCGACAGGGGGCCCGACCAGACAATGAGCAGTTCTTC.

V is TRBV7-6 and J is TRBJ1-1, with D possibly TRBD1 on 5 matching bases. Looked up from germline, CDR1 is SGHVS and CDR2 is FNYEAQ. The CDR3 covers 14 residues. V gave up 5 bases and J gave up 0 bases, with 10 bases separating them. The CDR3 loop is CASSPGNLNTEAFF. The CDR3 DNA reads TGTGCCAGCAGCCCAGGGAATTTGAACACTGAAGCTTTCTTT.

The chain carries TRBV13 and TRBJ2-1, with TRBD2 as a possible D gene (5 bases). The CDR3 has 14 residues. Between the trimmed V and J ends, which lost 5 bases and 8 bases, there was a span of 16 bases. The germline CDR1 and CDR2 sequences are PRHDT and FYEKMQ (reference sequence). The CDR3 nucleotides are TGTGCCAGCAGCCCCCGGGGTAGCGTCCATGAGCAGTTCTTC. Its protein is CASSPRGSVHEQFF.

The V call is TRBV6-1, the J call TRBJ1-5; D uncertain. V was trimmed by 6 bases and J by 0 bases, leaving 9 bases between them. Germline V gene sequence: CDR1 MNHNS, CDR2 SASEGT. The CDR3 contains 14 residues. CDR3 DNA: TGTGCCAGCAGCGCACTCTCTAGCAATCAGCCCCAGCATTTT. This sequence encodes CASSALSSNQPQHF.

DNA of the CDR3: TGTGCCAGCAGTGAAGGCGGAGGCGGAACAGGGGGGAATTCACCCCTCCACTTT. Translation: CASSEGGGGTGGNSPLHF. This chain links TRBV2 with TRBJ1-6; 8 nucleotides align to TRBD1. After removal of 1 base from V and 7 bases from J, the junction contained 12 bases not matched to a gene. Germline CDR1 SNHLY, CDR2 FYNNEI. The CDR3 sequence is 18 residues long.

This sequence joins TRBV5-4 and TRBJ2-7; D may be TRBD1 (6 bases). V was pared by 3 bases and J by 2 bases, with 12 bases between. The CDR3 runs 14 residues. CDR1 and CDR2 from the germline V gene are SGHNT and YYREEE (reference sequence). CDR3 coding DNA: TGTGCCAGCAGCTCACCGGACAGCCCCTACGAGCAGTACTTC. Protein product: CASSSPDSPYEQYF.

The J gene is TRBJ1-1, the V gene TRBV2; D perhaps matches TRBD1 (5 bases). This CDR3 contains 13 residues. The germline CDR1 and CDR2 sequences are SNHLY and FYNNEI. V was trimmed by 10 bases and J by 1 base, leaving 13 bases between them. CDR3 sequence: CATISGQNTEAFF. The CDR3 coding sequence is TGTGCCACGATTTCTGGACAGAACACTGAAGCTTTCTTT.